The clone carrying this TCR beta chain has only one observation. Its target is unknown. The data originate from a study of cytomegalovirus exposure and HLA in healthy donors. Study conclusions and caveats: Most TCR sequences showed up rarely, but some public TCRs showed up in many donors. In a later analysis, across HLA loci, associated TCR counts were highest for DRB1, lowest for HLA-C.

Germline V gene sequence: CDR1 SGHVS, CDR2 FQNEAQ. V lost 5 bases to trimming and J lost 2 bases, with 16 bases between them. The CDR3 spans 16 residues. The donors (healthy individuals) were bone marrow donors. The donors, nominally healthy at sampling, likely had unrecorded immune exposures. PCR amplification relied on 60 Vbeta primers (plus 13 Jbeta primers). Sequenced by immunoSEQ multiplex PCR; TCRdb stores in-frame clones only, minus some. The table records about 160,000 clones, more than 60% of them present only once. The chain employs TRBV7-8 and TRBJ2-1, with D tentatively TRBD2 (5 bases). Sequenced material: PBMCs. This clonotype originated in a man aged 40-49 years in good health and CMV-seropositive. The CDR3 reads CASSPQRRGTYNEQFF. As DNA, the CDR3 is TGTGCCAGCAGCCCTCAACGACGGGGTACCTACAATGAGCAGTTCTTC.